The clone carrying this T cell receptor beta chain is a singleton in its sample. The entry originates in a study of technical replicates of blood from a few donors. Assay: immunoSEQ multiplex PCR; the TCRdb copy retains only in-frame clones and omits some. This table has roughly 71,000 clones, about 94% appearing once. Germline values: CDR1 LNHDA, CDR2 SQIVND (reference sequence). Losses at the gene ends were 3 bases for V and 5 bases for J; bases not matched to a gene: 4. The CDR3 is made up of 15 amino acids. The sample taken for sequencing was T cells isolated from PBMCs. The V call is TRBV19, the J call TRBJ2-1; the match to TRBD1 covers 10 bases. The clonotype comes from a human donor in good health. CDR3 sequence (DNA): TGTGCCAGTAGTATTAGGGGGACAGGGGACAATGAGCAGTTCTTC. This codes for CASSIRGTGDNEQFF.